This record looks at one T cell receptor beta chain sequence and its context. The J segment lost 3 bases and the V segment lost 3 bases, leaving 8 bases of the junction unmatched. The CDR3 is 16 residues long. Germline V gives CDR1 KGHSH, CDR2 LQKENI. This entry comes from a study of blood T cell repertoires in COVID-19. Study background: Nucleic acid was either cDNA or gDNA, and it came from T cells, B-cell-depleted T cells, or PBMCs.

How the authors handled the data: Nucleated cell counts were estimated from reference gene primer amplification. Using immunoSEQ multiplex PCR, the repertoire was profiled, and TCRdb retains in-frame clones only, with some absent. V and J calls and clone size are those listed in that table; D and trimming were worked out from the DNA. The sample holds fewer than 50,000 clones, under 90% seen once. The chain combines TRBV18 with TRBJ2-3; TRBD2 agrees at 8 bases. This receptor was obtained from a man between 60 and 75 years old with COVID-19, enrolled during active disease. The sequencing input was peripheral blood. The CDR3 sequence: CASSPLGSGTTDTQYF. In DNA, the CDR3 is TGTGCCAGCTCACCCCTCGGTAGCGGGACAACAGATACGCAGTATTTT.